Each of the 17 T cell receptor beta chains below was sequenced from the same sample in a study of beta chain features in type 1 diabetes. Of the isolated RNA, all was reverse transcribed, and so the sequenced material was expressed TCRB transcripts. Some clones are missing from TCRdb's copy, which holds only in-frame ones; the method was immunoSEQ multiplex PCR. The sample holds 600,000 to 700,000 clones; over 10% are singletons and the top ten take more than 0.1%. These receptors have no identified antigens. Overall study results and limits: Type 1 diabetes patients had moderately but significantly shorter TCRB CDR3s in all four CD4+ subsets.

Sequencing was done on a sample of naive CD4+ T cells from blood. These receptors were taken from a man aged 25 to 40 with type 1 diabetes.

V usage is TRBV11-2 and J usage is TRBJ1-5; D unresolved. Trimming pared 5 bases from V and 0 bases from J, leaving 5 bases between. The CDR3 has 13 amino acids. CDR1 and CDR2 (germline): SGHAT, FQNNGV. CDR3 nucleotide sequence: TGTGCCAGCAGCACCCATAGCAATCAGCCCCAGCATTTT. This gives the protein CASSTHSNQPQHF.

The table lists this clone with a few counts. Other nucleotide sequences in the sample specify the same CDR3. The rearrangement uses TRBV5-1 and TRBJ2-7, with D perhaps TRBD2 (6 bases). Germline V gene lookup returns CDR1 SGHRS and CDR2 YFSETQ. Trimming took off 1 base at V and 2 bases at J, with 7 bases between the two ends. CDR3 length equals 13 residues. In DNA form, the CDR3 reads TGCGCCAGCAGCTTGCCGGGAGCCTACGAGCAGTACTTC. It codes for CASSLPGAYEQYF.

The chain is built from TRBV4-3 and TRBJ2-3; either TRBD1 or TRBD2 may fit D (5 bases each). The CDR3 spans 14 residues. V was trimmed by 6 bases and J by 2 bases, leaving 12 bases between them. Germline lookup yields CDR1 LGHNA and CDR2 YSLEER. This chain's CDR3 is CASRGTFDTDTQYF. CDR3 in DNA: TGCGCCAGCAGAGGGACGTTTGACACAGATACGCAGTATTTT.

This sequence joins TRBV7-9 and TRBJ1-1; TRBD1 matches 8 bases. The CDR3 extends over 14 amino acids. Trimming removed 4 bases from V and 5 bases from J; junction bases left unmatched: 6. Germline V gives CDR1 SEHNR, CDR2 FQNEAQ (reference sequence). CDR3: CASSSGQGRTEAFF. The CDR3 nucleotides read TGTGCCAGCAGCTCCGGACAGGGAAGGACTGAAGCTTTCTTT.

This clone was observed a few times. This chain connects TRBV6-5 to TRBJ1-2, with D unclear. Per the germline V gene, CDR1 is MNHEY and CDR2 is SVGAGI. The CDR3 covers 13 residues. V was trimmed by 5 bases and J by 6 bases, leaving 13 bases between them. The DNA of the CDR3 is TGTGCCAGCAGTATCGGACCCATTCATGGCTACACCTTC. Its protein product is CASSIGPIHGYTF.

This clone was counted a few times. V and J are TRBV7-9 and TRBJ2-4; D remains unclear. CDR3 size: 15 residues. Trimming pared 7 bases from V and 1 base from J, leaving 14 bases between. Germline-derived CDR1 and CDR2 are SEHNR and FQNEAQ (reference sequence). CDR3 sequence: CASTRVMGAKNIQYF. The CDR3 bases are TGTGCCAGCACCCGCGTCATGGGGGCCAAAAACATTCAGTACTTC.

This clone was found a few times. The chain uses TRBV5-4 and TRBJ2-1; no definite D call. Germline loops: CDR1 SGHNT, CDR2 YYREEE (reference sequence). The CDR3 has 14 amino acids. V was pared by 4 bases and J by 0 bases, with 8 bases between. The CDR3: CASSLGPSYNEQFF. CDR3 nucleotides: TGTGCCAGCAGCCTGGGTCCCTCCTACAATGAGCAGTTCTTC.

J is TRBJ1-6 and V is TRBV5-6; no reliable D call. CDR3 length: 15 amino acids. V lost 4 bases, J lost 5 bases, and 13 bases lay in between. CDR1 and CDR2 from the germline V gene are SGHDT and YYEEEE. The CDR3 bases are TGTGCCAGCAGCAGAGGGTGGCGGAATAATTCACCCCTCCACTTT. Its protein product is CASSRGWRNNSPLHF.

The CDR3 DNA reads TGTGCCAGCAGCCAAGGCGGGGGGCGGTTCGAGCAGTACTTC. Amino acid sequence: CASSQGGGRFEQYF. The V gene is TRBV4-2, the J gene TRBJ2-7; 8 nucleotides match TRBD2. The J segment lost 6 bases and the V segment lost 1 base, leaving 5 bases of the junction unmatched. CDR3 length: 14 residues. In germline, CDR1 is LGHNA, CDR2 YNFKEQ.

This clone was seen only a few times. The CDR3 loop is CSVGQGDNQPQHF. CDR3 bases: TGCAGCGTCGGACAGGGAGACAATCAGCCCCAGCATTTT. The chain combines TRBV29-1 with TRBJ1-5; 8 bases are a match to TRBD1. CDR1 and CDR2 (germline): SQVTM, ANQGSEA. The junction had 4 bases not matched to a gene; V was cut back by 6 bases and J by 3 bases. The CDR3 sequence is 13 residues long.

The chain links TRBV27 to TRBJ1-5, with D uncertain. Germline V gene sequence: CDR1 MNHEY, CDR2 SMNVEV (reference sequence). This CDR3 is built from 12 residues. With 5 bases removed from V and 7 bases from J, the gap between germline ends came to 9 bases. The CDR3 DNA reads TGTGCCAGCAGTCACGGTAGCCAGCCCCAGCATTTT. It is translated as CASSHGSQPQHF.

This clone was seen only a few times. The chain carries TRBV2 and TRBJ2-1; D is ambiguous. The CDR3 sequence is 11 residues long. V was pared by 7 bases and J by 10 bases, with 11 bases between. Germline CDR1 SNHLY, CDR2 FYNNEI. The CDR3 loop is CASTYSGEQFF. CDR3 sequence (DNA): TGTGCCAGCACCTACTCGGGCGAGCAGTTCTTC.

The chain joins TRBV2 to TRBJ2-7; 7 nucleotides line up with TRBD1. This CDR3 spans 13 amino acids. V was clipped by 6 bases and J by 3 bases; unmatched bases: 5. Per the germline V gene, CDR1 is SNHLY and CDR2 is FYNNEI. The chain's CDR3 is CASSRTGNYEQYF. The CDR3 bases are TGTGCCAGCAGCAGGACAGGCAACTACGAGCAGTACTTC.

This sequence joins TRBV6-1 and TRBJ2-7, with D perhaps matching TRBD2 (5 bases). The germline V gene encodes CDR1 MNHNS and CDR2 SASEGT. The CDR3 covers 15 residues. Trimming pared 8 bases from V and 3 bases from J, leaving 20 bases between. CDR3 DNA: TGTGCCAGCGGAGGAGACCCTAGGGTCATCTACGAGCAGTACTTC. Translating it yields CASGGDPRVIYEQYF.

This clone was seen a few times. The V and J genes are TRBV7-2 and TRBJ1-2, with 8 bases fitting TRBD1. CDR3 length equals 15 residues. Germline CDR1 is SGHTA and CDR2 is FQGNSA. Trimming cost V 7 bases and J 8 bases; bases outside gene matches: 15. The CDR3, as DNA: TGTGCCAGCACCACTTTCGGACAGGGAAAGTGGGGCTACACCTTC. It is translated as CASTTFGQGKWGYTF.

This chain joins TRBV6-1 and TRBJ2-3, with TRBD2 identical over 11 bases. V shed 1 base and J 5 bases; nucleotides not matched to a gene: 8. The CDR3 loop spans 17 amino acids. The germline gives CDR1 MNHNS, CDR2 SASEGT. This chain's CDR3 is CASSEDKLAGVGDTQYF. DNA for the CDR3: TGTGCCAGCAGTGAAGATAAACTAGCGGGGGTTGGAGATACGCAGTATTTT.

This clone showed up just a few times. J is TRBJ2-1 and V is TRBV19; 7 nucleotides line up with TRBD1. CDR1 is LNHDA, CDR2 SQIVND, per germline (reference sequence). The ends lost 6 bases at V and 1 base at J; junction bases unmatched: 15. The CDR3 spans 18 residues. The CDR3 DNA follows: TGTGCCAGTAGCAAAGCCAGGGGGTCGGCGCTATCCTACAATGAGCAGTTCTTC. Its protein product is CASSKARGSALSYNEQFF. The full variable domain, its missing parts supplied by reference TRBV19 and TRBJ2-1, is DGGITQSPKYLFRKEGQNVTLSCEQNLNHDAMYWYRQDPGQGLRLIYYSQIVNDFQKGDIAEGYSVSREKKESFPLTVTSAQKNPTAFYLCASSKARGSALSYNEQFFGPGTRLTVL.